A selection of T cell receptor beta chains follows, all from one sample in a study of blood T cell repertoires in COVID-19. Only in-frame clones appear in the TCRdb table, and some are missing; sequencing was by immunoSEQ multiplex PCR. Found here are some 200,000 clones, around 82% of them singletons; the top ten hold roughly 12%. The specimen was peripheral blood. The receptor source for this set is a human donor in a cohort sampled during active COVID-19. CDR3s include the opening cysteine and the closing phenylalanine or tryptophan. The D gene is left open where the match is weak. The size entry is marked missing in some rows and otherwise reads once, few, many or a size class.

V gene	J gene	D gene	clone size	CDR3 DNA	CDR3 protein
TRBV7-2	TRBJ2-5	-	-	TGTGCCAGCAGCTTAGCTAACAGCCGCCAAGAGACCCAGTACTTC	CASSLANSRQETQYF
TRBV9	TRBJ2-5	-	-	TGTGCCAGCAGCGACCCCCGGGACACCCGAGGAGAGACCCAGTACTTC	CASSDPRDTRGETQYF
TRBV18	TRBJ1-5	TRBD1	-	TGTGCCAGCTCACCGGGACAGGGTGGACAGCCCCAGCATTTT	CASSPGQGGQPQHF
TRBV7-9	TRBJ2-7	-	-	TGTGCCAGCAGCACTTACAGGGACACCTACGAGCAGTACTTC	CASSTYRDTYEQYF
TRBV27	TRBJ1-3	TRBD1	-	TGTGCCAGCGGCAGGGGGCTAGGAAACACCATATATTTT	CASGRGLGNTIYF
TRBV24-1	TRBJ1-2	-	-	TGTGCCACCAGTGATTTGAGCTTTAACTATGGCTACACCTTC	CATSDLSFNYGYTF
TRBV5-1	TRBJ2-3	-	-	TGCGCCAGCAGCGCTTCCAGCCCTAGGGATACGCAGTATTTT	CASSASSPRDTQYF
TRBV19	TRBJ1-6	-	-	TGTGCCAGTAGTATTTTCGTCGGACGGGGAGGATCACCCCTCCACTTT	CASSIFVGRGGSPLHF
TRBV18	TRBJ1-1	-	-	TGTGCCAGCTCACCGGGGAGAATGAACACTGAAGCTTTCTTT	CASSPGRMNTEAFF
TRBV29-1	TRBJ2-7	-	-	TGCAGCGTTGGATGGGGGGAAGGCTACGAGCAGTACTTC	CSVGWGEGYEQYF
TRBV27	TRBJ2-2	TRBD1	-	TGTGCCAGCAGTAACCTCTCCGGGGACAGGGGGGTCACCGGGGAGCTGTTTTTT	CASSNLSGDRGVTGELFF
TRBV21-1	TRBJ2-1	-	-	TGTGCCAACCTGTCAGAGGCGACCTCCTACAATGAGCAGTTCTTC	CANLSEATSYNEQFF
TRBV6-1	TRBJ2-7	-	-	TGTGCCAGCAGTGTAGCCTTTGAGGAGTACTTC	CASSVAFEEYF
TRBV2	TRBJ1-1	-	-	TGTGCCAGCAGTGATGACAGGTTCACTGAAGCTTTCTTT	CASSDDRFTEAFF
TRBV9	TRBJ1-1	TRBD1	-	TGTGCCAGCATCCCTGGGGACAGCATGAACACTGAAGCTTTCTTT	CASIPGDSMNTEAFF
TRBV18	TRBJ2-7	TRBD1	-	TGTGCCAGCTCACCACCCACAGGGGCAGACTACGAGCAGTACTTC	CASSPPTGADYEQYF
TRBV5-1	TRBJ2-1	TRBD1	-	TGCGCCAGCATCCCCGGGACAGAATACAATGAGCAGTTCTTC	CASIPGTEYNEQFF
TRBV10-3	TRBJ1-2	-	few	TGTGCCATCAGTGGTAGGACAGACTATGGCTACACCTTC	CAISGRTDYGYTF
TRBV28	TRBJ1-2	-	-	TGTGCCAACCTTCCGACCGGGGAAGGGCAGGGCTACACCTTC	CANLPTGEGQGYTF
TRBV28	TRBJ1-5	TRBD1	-	TGTGCCAGCACCCTGGGACAGGGGTTTCGACAGCCCCAGCATTTT	CASTLGQGFRQPQHF
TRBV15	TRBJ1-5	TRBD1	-	TGTGCCACCAGCTCGGACAGGGCTTTTTATAGCAATCAGCCCCAGCATTTT	CATSSDRAFYSNQPQHF
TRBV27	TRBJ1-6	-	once	TGTGCCAGCAGCCCCCGGACAGACGTTTATAATTCACCCCTCCACTTT	CASSPRTDVYNSPLHF
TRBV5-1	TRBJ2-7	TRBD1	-	TGCGCCAGCAGCGCCAGACAGGGCATTGGCTACGAGCAGTACTTC	CASSARQGIGYEQYF
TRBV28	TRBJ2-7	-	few	TGTGCCAGCAGTTTGAACAACTACGAGCAGTACTTC	CASSLNNYEQYF
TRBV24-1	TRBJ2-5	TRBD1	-	TGTGCCACCAGTGATTTGGGACAGGGGCTGGGAGAGACCCAGTACTTC	CATSDLGQGLGETQYF
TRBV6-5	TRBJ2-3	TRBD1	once	TGTGCCAGCAGCCGGACAGGGGAGGGGCCAGATACGCAGTATTTT	CASSRTGEGPDTQYF
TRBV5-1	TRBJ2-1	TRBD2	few	TGCGCCAGCAGCTTCAATCCTTCTAGCGGGTCCTACAATGAGCAGTTCTTC	CASSFNPSSGSYNEQFF
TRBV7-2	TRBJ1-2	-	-	TGTGCCAGCAACTCACAGGGTTTCGGCTATGGCTACACCTTC	CASNSQGFGYGYTF
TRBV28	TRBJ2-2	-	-	TGTGCCAGCAGTTTAGGACTCCCGGGGACCGGGGAGCTGTTTTTT	CASSLGLPGTGELFF
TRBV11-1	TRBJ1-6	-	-	TGTGCCAGCAGCTCGTACAGGGACACTGAGAATTCACCCCTCCACTTT	CASSSYRDTENSPLHF
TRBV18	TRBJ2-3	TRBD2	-	TGTGCCAGCTCACCACTCGCGGGAGTAGCAGATACGCAGTATTTT	CASSPLAGVADTQYF
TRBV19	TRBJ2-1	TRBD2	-	TGTGCCAGTAGTATAGGGACTAGCAATGAGCAGTTCTTC	CASSIGTSNEQFF
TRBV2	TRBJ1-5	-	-	TGTGCCAGCAGTGACGGGGGGCGTCAGCCCCAGCATTTT	CASSDGGRQPQHF